This T cell receptor (beta chain) comes out of a study of beta chain features in type 1 diabetes. This clone has a handful of counts. The whole isolated RNA underwent reverse transcription, so sequencing captured expressed TCRB transcripts. Data came from immunoSEQ multiplex PCR; TCRdb stores just in-frame clones and leaves some out. The sample contains under 450,000 clones, about 15% of which appear only once. The TCR sequence derives from a woman aged 18 to 35 in good health. The sample was naive CD4+ T cells from blood.

CDR3 sequence: CASRSGQRTEAFF. For the CDR3, the DNA is TGTGCCAGCAGGTCGGGACAGCGCACTGAAGCTTTCTTT. J is TRBJ1-1 and V is TRBV7-2; 7 bases fit TRBD1. The CDR3 consists of 13 residues. V was clipped by 6 bases and J by 4 bases; unmatched bases: 5. Germline assignment: CDR1 SGHTA and CDR2 FQGNSA.